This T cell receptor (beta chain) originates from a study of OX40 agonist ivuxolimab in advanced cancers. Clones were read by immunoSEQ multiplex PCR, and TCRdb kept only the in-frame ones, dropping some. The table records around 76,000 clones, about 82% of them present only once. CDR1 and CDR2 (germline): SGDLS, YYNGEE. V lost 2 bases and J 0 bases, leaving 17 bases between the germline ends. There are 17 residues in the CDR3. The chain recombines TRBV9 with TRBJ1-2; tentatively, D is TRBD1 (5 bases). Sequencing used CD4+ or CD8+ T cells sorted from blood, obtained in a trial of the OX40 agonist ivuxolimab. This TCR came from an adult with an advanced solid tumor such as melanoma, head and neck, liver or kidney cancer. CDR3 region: CASSVGLMTAANYGYTF. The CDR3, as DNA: TGTGCCAGCAGCGTGGGCCTTATGACAGCCGCTAACTATGGCTACACCTTC.